The T cell receptor (beta chain) described here comes from a study of metastatic and nonmetastatic thyroid tumors. About the research overall: Repertoire data that came from the blood and tumor or nodule tissue of malignant and benign thyroid patients were compared.

Using MiXCR, TCRdb re-called clones from the PCR reads. In the table there are some 20,000 clones, more than 35% of which are singletons. The germline CDR1 and CDR2 sequences are SGHTA and FQGNSA. CDR3 length: 14 amino acids. V gave up 5 bases and J gave up 8 bases; unmatched junction bases: 8. Not a single patient had been given any form of treatment at any point before undergoing thyroid surgery. The specimen was tumor tissue. This chain links TRBV7-2 with TRBJ2-1; TRBD1 agrees at 8 bases. The sequence was obtained from a female donor with papillary thyroid cancer or a benign thyroid nodule (not recorded which). Some clones in this sample may be carry-over from other donors' samples. CDR3: CASSPRTGRYEQFF. CDR3 in DNA: TGTGCCAGCAGCCCCCGGACAGGGAGGTATGAGCAGTTCTTC.